The 22 T cell receptor beta chains below come from one sample, sequenced in a study of PD-L1 blockade in urothelial cancer (dated by TCRdb to between 2016 and 2019). What the time point label conveys for this sample: pretreatment peripheral blood. Library preparation used the immunoSEQ multiplex PCR assay. TCRdb limited this immuneACCESS table to in-frame rearrangements with V and J called. A share of clones is missing; checked studies link under half to unresolved V genes, and the rest is unexplained. This sample gives roughly 63,000 clones in total; more than 80% of them show up just once. More than 5% of the sample lies in the top ten. The sequences come from PBMCs, collected around atezolizumab (anti-PD-L1) treatment. Every receptor here comes from a man aged 65 to 85 with urothelial cancer.

The rearrangement joins TRBV15 to TRBJ1-1; 8 bases map to TRBD1. In germline, CDR1 is LNHNV, CDR2 YYDKDF (reference sequence). The ends lost 4 bases at V and 9 bases at J; junction bases unmatched: 4. The CDR3 loop spans 12 amino acids. Written as DNA, the CDR3 is TGTGCCACCAGCAAGGACAGGGCACAAGCTTTCTTT. Protein sequence: CATSKDRAQAFF.

The chain couples TRBV6-1 to TRBJ2-1, with TRBD2 identical over 9 bases. The V gene end was trimmed by 4 bases and the J gene end by 5 bases; junction bases not matched to a gene: 6. The CDR3 sequence is 15 residues long. Germline V lookup: CDR1 MNHNS, CDR2 SASEGT. This CDR3 is CASSVLTSGNNEQFF. In nucleotides, the CDR3 is TGTGCCAGCAGTGTTTTGACTAGCGGTAACAATGAGCAGTTCTTC.

The gene calls are TRBV9 and TRBJ2-7; 13 bases fit TRBD2. V dropped 4 bases and J dropped 6; count of bases not matched to a gene: 7. Germline V gives CDR1 SGDLS, CDR2 YYNGEE. CDR3 length: 15 residues. DNA for the CDR3: TGTGCCAGCAGCCCCCGGACTAGCGGGAGAAGCGAGCAGTACTTC. This translates into CASSPRTSGRSEQYF.

This sequence joins TRBV2 and TRBJ2-1, with a weak D call TRBD2 (6 bases). The CDR3 runs to 16 residues. Trimming removed 6 bases from V and 7 bases from J, with 22 bases in between. Germline CDR1 SNHLY, CDR2 FYNNEI. In nucleotides, the CDR3 is TGTGCCAGCAGAGGGCTAGGAGGGTTGTCAGGGAATGAGCAGTTCTTC. Its translation is CASRGLGGLSGNEQFF.

The chain has TRBV7-2 and TRBJ2-1, with 8 bases matching TRBD2. CDR3 size: 16 residues. Germline values: CDR1 SGHTA, CDR2 FQGNSA. V shed 5 bases and J 5 bases; nucleotides not matched to a gene: 11. DNA of the CDR3: TGTGCCAGCAGCCCAACCAGCGGGGGAGGAAACAATGAGCAGTTCTTC. Amino acid sequence: CASSPTSGGGNNEQFF. The full variable domain, rest sourced from reference TRBV7-2 and TRBJ2-1, is GAGVSQSPSNKVTEKGKDVELRCDPISGHTALYWYRQSLGQGLEFLIYFQGNSAPDKSGLPSDRFSAERTGGSVSTLTIQRTQQEDSAVYLCASSPTSGGGNNEQFFGPGTRLTVL.

This clone appeared once. J is TRBJ2-7 and V is TRBV11-2; a weak D match, TRBD2 (5 bases). CDR3 length: 14 amino acids. The V and J ends lost 2 bases and 4 bases respectively, with 12 bases between them. CDR1 and CDR2 from the germline V gene are SGHAT and FQNNGV. Here the CDR3 DNA reads TGTGCCAGCAGCTTACAGGTGGCGGGTTACGAGCAGTACTTC. Amino acid sequence: CASSLQVAGYEQYF.

The genes are TRBV11-2 and TRBJ2-2, with a tentative D call TRBD2 (6 bases). This CDR3 contains 13 residues. In germline, CDR1 is SGHAT, CDR2 FQNNGV. The V gene lost 4 bases and the J gene lost 4 bases, with 7 bases spanning the gap. CDR3 in amino acids: CASSSGGTGELFF. The CDR3 DNA sequence: TGTGCCAGCAGCTCCGGGGGCACCGGGGAGCTGTTTTTT. Drawing the rest from reference TRBV11-2 and TRBJ2-2, the complete variable domain is EAGVAQSPRYKIIEKRQSVAFWCNPISGHATLYWYQQILGQGPKLLIQFQNNGVVDDSQLPKDRFSAERLKGVDSTLKIQPAKLEDSAVYLCASSSGGTGELFFGEGSRLTVL.

V usage is TRBV2 and J usage is TRBJ2-3; D unclear. Germline V gene lookup returns CDR1 SNHLY and CDR2 FYNNEI. This CDR3 is built from 12 residues. V gave up 6 bases and J gave up 3 bases, with 7 bases separating them. CDR3 DNA sequence: TGTGCCAGCAGCCTGACTACAGATACGCAGTATTTT. It codes for CASSLTTDTQYF. The variable domain in full, completed from reference TRBV2 and TRBJ2-3, reads EPEVTQTPSHQVTQMGQEVILRCVPISNHLYFYWYRQILGQKVEFLVSFYNNEISEKSEIFDDQFSVERPDGSNFTLKIRSTKLEDSAMYFCASSLTTDTQYFGPGTRLTVL.

The rearrangement links TRBV11-2 to TRBJ2-7, with 11 bases fitting TRBD1. CDR3 length: 14 amino acids. CDR1 and CDR2 (germline): SGHAT, FQNNGV. V gave up 5 bases and J gave up 5 bases; unmatched junction bases: 5. The CDR3 protein is CASSQGQGVDEQYF. CDR3 DNA: TGTGCCAGCAGCCAGGGACAGGGGGTCGACGAGCAGTACTTC.

The CDR3 protein is CASSNSAGGNQPQHF. In DNA, the CDR3 is TGTGCCAGCAGCAATAGTGCCGGGGGCAATCAGCCCCAGCATTTT. This rearrangement joins TRBV28 to TRBJ1-5; D gene unclear. The CDR3 totals 15 residues. The V end was cut by 6 bases, the J end by 2 bases, with 14 bases between. CDR1 is MDHEN, CDR2 SYDVKM, per germline.

The gene calls are TRBV5-4 and TRBJ1-2; maybe TRBD1 (5 bases). Germline V CDR1 and CDR2: SGHNT, YYREEE (reference sequence). This CDR3 has 15 amino acids. Trimming took off 0 bases at V and 8 bases at J, with 17 bases between the two ends. In DNA form, the CDR3 reads TGTGCCAGCAGCTTGGATGGGAGGGGCGTAGGCGGCTACACCTTC. It codes for CASSLDGRGVGGYTF.

The rearrangement links TRBV5-1 to TRBJ2-2; D possibly corresponds to TRBD1 (6 bases). The CDR3 covers 16 residues. The V end was cut by 2 bases, the J end by 3 bases, with 14 bases between. CDR1 is SGHRS, CDR2 YFSETQ, per germline. CDR3: CASSLTGSVYTGELFF. The CDR3 DNA follows: TGCGCCAGCAGCTTAACAGGGTCGGTGTACACCGGGGAGCTGTTTTTT.

This chain uses TRBV7-9 with TRBJ2-2; the D is unclear. The CDR3 runs to 15 residues. V was trimmed by 2 bases and J by 4 bases, leaving 11 bases between them. Germline CDR1 SEHNR, CDR2 FQNEAQ (reference sequence). CDR3 DNA: TGTGCCAGCAGCTTACTGCAGGTGGCCACCGGGGAGCTGTTTTTT. Translation gives CASSLLQVATGELFF. Combining the CDR3 with reference TRBV7-9 and TRBJ2-2 gives the whole variable domain DTGVSQNPRHKITKRGQNVTFRCDPISEHNRLYWYRQTLGQGPEFLTYFQNEAQLEKSRLLSDRFSAERPKGSFSTLEIQRTEQGDSAMYLCASSLLQVATGELFFGEGSRLTVL.

The V gene is TRBV2, the J gene TRBJ1-2; maybe TRBD1 (5 bases). V was trimmed by 7 bases and J by 2 bases, leaving 14 bases between them. CDR1 is SNHLY and CDR2 is FYNNEI in the germline V gene. CDR3 length: 14 residues. CDR3 bases: TGTGCCAGCACCGGGGGAGCAGGGAACTATGGCTACACCTTC. Translation: CASTGGAGNYGYTF.

CDR3 nucleotide sequence: TGTGCCAGCAGCCAAACCGGGGTAGGGCCCTACGAGCAGTACTTC. Protein sequence: CASSQTGVGPYEQYF. The rearrangement uses TRBV7-2 and TRBJ2-7; possibly TRBD2 for D (5 bases). The CDR3 is made up of 15 amino acids. V lost 5 bases and J lost 2, with 16 bases in between. Per the germline V gene, CDR1 is SGHTA and CDR2 is FQGNSA. The full variable domain, in which reference TRBV7-2 and TRBJ2-7 provide the parts outside the CDR3, is GAGVSQSPSNKVTEKGKDVELRCDPISGHTALYWYRQSLGQGLEFLIYFQGNSAPDKSGLPSDRFSAERTGGSVSTLTIQRTQQEDSAVYLCASSQTGVGPYEQYFGPGTRLTVT.

This clone was counted once. This chain connects TRBV5-1 to TRBJ1-1; the D gene is possibly TRBD1 (6 bases). V shed 4 bases and J shed 4 bases, with 17 bases lying between them. Per the germline V gene, CDR1 is SGHRS and CDR2 is YFSETQ. This CDR3 spans 15 amino acids. CDR3 DNA sequence: TGCGCCAGCAGCCCCGTACAGGGCTTGAGCACTGAAGCTTTCTTT. Translation gives CASSPVQGLSTEAFF.

The chain employs TRBV7-2 and TRBJ2-7; the match to TRBD2 covers 7 bases. V dropped 0 bases and J dropped 5; count of bases not matched to a gene: 13. This CDR3 is 17 amino acids long. Per the germline V gene, CDR1 is SGHTA and CDR2 is FQGNSA. The CDR3 sequence is CASSLALALASGNEQYF. The CDR3 nucleotides are TGTGCCAGCAGCTTAGCGCTTGCGCTGGCCAGCGGGAACGAGCAGTACTTC.

CDR3 in DNA: TGTGCCAGCAGCTCCTTTTACGGGGAAAGGAACACTGAAGCTTTCTTT. Translation gives CASSSFYGERNTEAFF. The chain combines TRBV5-5 with TRBJ1-1; D unresolved. The CDR3 is 16 amino acids. Germline V lookup: CDR1 SGHKS, CDR2 YYEKEE (reference sequence). V lost 3 bases and J 1 base, leaving 16 bases between the germline ends. The full variable domain, completed using reference TRBV5-5 and TRBJ1-1, is DAGVTQSPTHLIKTRGQQVTLRCSPISGHKSVSWYQQVLGQGPQFIFQYYEKEERGRGNFPDRFSARQFPNYSSELNVNALLLGDSALYLCASSSFYGERNTEAFFGQGTRLTVV.

V usage is TRBV15 and J usage is TRBJ2-3; TRBD2 is a possible D gene (5 bases). V lost 7 bases and J lost 2, with 19 bases in between. Germline CDR1 is LNHNV and CDR2 is YYDKDF (reference sequence). This CDR3 region has 16 residues. CDR3 nucleotide sequence: TGTGCCACCACTTTCGGGTCTAGCTACGACACAGATACGCAGTATTTT. This gives the protein CATTFGSSYDTDTQYF.

The V call is TRBV11-3, the J call TRBJ2-5, with 11 bases that match TRBD2. CDR3 size: 16 residues. The trim removed 5 bases at V and 5 bases at J, leaving 10 bases unmatched. Germline assignment: CDR1 SGHNT and CDR2 YENEEA. The CDR3 region is CASSRPGVAGGETQYF. CDR3 DNA: TGTGCCAGCAGCCGCCCGGGGGTAGCGGGAGGGGAGACCCAGTACTTC.

The chain joins TRBV21-1 to TRBJ1-1; TRBD1, the table's D call, lacks a check against the DNA. TRBV21-1 has pseudogene status. This CDR3 spans 16 amino acids. The CDR3, as DNA: TGTGCCAGCAGCAAAGACCCCGGGACAGCGAACACTGAAGCTTTCTTT. It translates to CASSKDPGTANTEAFF.

V is TRBV5-6 and J is TRBJ2-7, with D perhaps TRBD2 (6 bases). V lost 6 bases to trimming and J lost 4 bases, with 20 bases between them. The germline gives CDR1 SGHDT, CDR2 YYEEEE. The CDR3 has 15 amino acids. The CDR3 protein is CASTRGAGIGYEQYF. The CDR3 DNA follows: TGTGCCAGCACCCGCGGGGCAGGAATCGGGTACGAGCAGTACTTC.